Below are 10 T cell receptor beta chains sequenced from a single sample in a study of identical twins. TCRdb reanalysed the 5' RACE reads using MiXCR and keeps one entry per CDR3 protein. The repertoire has about 300,000 distinct CDR3 sequences, 9% to 15% of them found once; the top ten carry 7.2%. This same sample was also part of a study on yellow fever vaccine responses in identical twins.

Sequencing input: CD8+ T cells sorted from blood. The receptors shown here come from a woman between 18 and 30 years old in good health.

This clonotype was seen at least ten times. The CDR3 region is CATSRDPGEFQETQYF. CDR3 bases: TGTGCCACCAGCAGAGATCCAGGGGAATTCCAAGAGACCCAGTACTTC. The V gene is TRBV15, the J gene TRBJ2-5, with D possibly being TRBD1 (6 bases). Germline V gives CDR1 LNHNV, CDR2 YYDKDF (reference sequence). The CDR3 totals 16 residues. V lost 0 bases to trimming and J lost 1 base, with 12 bases between them.

The chain recombines TRBV20-1 with TRBJ2-1; possible D gene TRBD2, 6 bases. There are 14 residues in the CDR3. V was pared by 4 bases and J by 5 bases, with 15 bases between. Germline loops: CDR1 DFQATT, CDR2 SNEGSKA (reference sequence). The CDR3 protein is CSATETGTHNEQFF. The DNA for the CDR3 is TGCAGTGCTACCGAGACCGGGACTCACAATGAGCAGTTCTTC.

In its sample, this clonotype was seen a few times. The rearrangement uses TRBV28 and TRBJ2-1; D gene unclear. CDR1 MDHEN and CDR2 SYDVKM come from the germline V gene. This CDR3 contains 12 residues. The V gene lost 6 bases and the J gene lost 9 bases, with 12 bases spanning the gap. CDR3: CASSHNSIEQFF. In DNA, the CDR3 is TGTGCCAGCAGCCACAACTCGATTGAGCAGTTCTTC.

This chain uses TRBV2 with TRBJ2-2, with 13 bases fitting TRBD2. Per germline, CDR1 SNHLY and CDR2 FYNNEI. The CDR3 loop spans 19 amino acids. V shed 7 bases and J 4 bases; nucleotides not matched to a gene: 15. The CDR3 nucleotides are TGTGCCAGCACCCTCGGGACTAGCGGGATCGATGTGGGCACCGGGGAGCTGTTTTTT. This sequence encodes CASTLGTSGIDVGTGELFF.

Of note for this clonotype: A junction end diverges from the germline sequence, so it may reflect a read error. V gene TRBV4-2 combines with J gene TRBJ2-7, with 7 bases lining up with TRBD2. CDR1 and CDR2 from the germline V gene are LGHNA and YNFKEQ. The CDR3 loop spans 13 amino acids. Here the CDR3 reads CASSQGGRESVSF. The CDR3 nucleotides are TGTGCCAGCAGCCAAGGGGGGAGGGAGTCCGTCTCCTTC.

At least ten counts were recorded for this clonotype. The chain recombines TRBV29-1 with TRBJ2-3; 7 positions match TRBD2. J lost 3 bases, V lost 0 bases, and 6 bases had no gene match. The germline V gene encodes CDR1 SQVTM and CDR2 ANQGSEA. The CDR3 runs 15 residues. The DNA for the CDR3 is TGCAGCGTTGAAGAGAGCGGGACCGGTACAGATACGCAGTATTTT. Translating it yields CSVEESGTGTDTQYF.

This clonotype turned up a few times. V gene TRBV12-3 or TRBV12-4 combines with J gene TRBJ1-2, with a possible D match to TRBD1 (5 bases). CDR3 length: 14 amino acids. Trimming shortened V by 1 base and J by 4 bases, and 10 bases separated the two germline ends. Here the CDR3 reads CASSLDGGSYGYTF. DNA of the CDR3: TGTGCCAGCAGTTTAGATGGGGGGAGCTATGGCTACACCTTC.

The CDR3 DNA follows: TGTGCTAGTGGTGAAACAGGGACGAACACTGAAGCTTTCTTT. This translates into CASGETGTNTEAFF. The chain employs TRBV12-5 and TRBJ1-1, with a possible D match to TRBD1 (6 bases). The V gene lost 5 bases and the J gene lost 1 base, with 11 bases spanning the gap. Germline V gene sequence: CDR1 LGHNT, CDR2 FRNRAP. CDR3 size: 14 residues.

J is TRBJ2-1 and V is TRBV6-1, with D maybe TRBD2 (5 bases). CDR3 length: 16 residues. V lost 0 bases to trimming and J lost 3 bases, with 12 bases between them. Germline-derived CDR1 and CDR2 are MNHNS and SASEGT. The CDR3 loop is CASSEARGIVYNEQFF. The CDR3 DNA reads as TGTGCCAGCAGTGAAGCGCGAGGGATAGTCTACAATGAGCAGTTCTTC.

The V and J genes are TRBV6-1 and TRBJ2-2; D gene unclear. Germline-derived CDR1 and CDR2 are MNHNS and SASEGT. Between the trimmed V and J ends, which lost 6 bases and 9 bases, there was a span of 20 bases. This CDR3 comprises 15 residues. The CDR3 DNA is TGTGCCAGCAGCGTGGTGCCCGGTTCTGTCCGGGAGCTGTTTTTT. It specifies CASSVVPGSVRELFF.